These 8 T cell receptor beta chains were sequenced from one sample in a study of post-analysis software for immune sequencing data. General observations from the study: Relative to controls, patients had about five TRBV segments at higher frequency, with TRBV5-6, TRBV5-1 and TRBV20-1 among these.

For these receptors, no antigen is known. cDNA libraries of TCR beta carried unique molecular identifiers. MiXCR, run by TCRdb on the PCR reads, gives a single entry per CDR3 protein. The data show 600,000 to 750,000 distinct CDR3 sequences, around 60% seen once. The sequenced material came from blood. Every receptor here comes from a girl aged 2 to 10 with multiple sclerosis.

This clonotype occurred a few times. This chain joins TRBV7-2 and TRBJ2-7, with D tentatively TRBD1 (8 bases). Germline CDR1 reads SGHTA; CDR2 reads FQGNSA. V gave up 4 bases and J gave up 6 bases, with 16 bases separating them. This CDR3 has 14 residues. For the CDR3, the DNA is TGTGCCAGCAGCTCACAGGGGGGAGGGGTCGAGCAGTACTTC. Translating it yields CASSSQGGGVEQYF.

This clonotype has just one count. The J gene is TRBJ1-1, the V gene TRBV18, with 8 bases lining up with TRBD1. With V trimmed by 3 bases and J by 7 bases, 7 bases remained unmatched. This CDR3 comprises 14 residues. Germline loops: CDR1 KGHSH, CDR2 LQKENI. The CDR3 here is CASSPLPGGHEAFF. DNA for the CDR3: TGTGCCAGCTCACCCCTCCCAGGGGGCCATGAAGCTTTCTTT.

The CDR3 DNA sequence: TGCAGTGCCGCCCCCGGGGGTGGTGGCTCACCCCTCCACTTT. Residues: CSAAPGGGGSPLHF. The chain carries TRBV20-1 and TRBJ1-6; possibly TRBD1 for D (5 bases). The germline V and J ends were trimmed by 6 bases and 10 bases, with 19 bases remaining between them. The CDR3 is 14 residues long. Germline V gene data show CDR1 as DFQATT and CDR2 as SNEGSKA (reference sequence).

The chain recombines TRBV6-2 or TRBV6-3 with TRBJ2-5; TRBD1 aligns across 10 bases. TRBJ2-7 matches the DNA end more closely, so the J call is doubtful. Per the germline V gene, CDR1 is MNHEY and CDR2 is SVGEGT. The CDR3 totals 15 residues. The CDR3 DNA is TGTGCCAGCAGCCTGACAGGGGGCCTCGGGGACGAGCAGTACTTC. Translation gives CASSLTGGLGDEQYF.

The CDR3 is CASRGARAGATYNEQFF. In nucleotides, the CDR3 is TGCGCCAGCAGAGGTGCGAGAGCGGGGGCTACCTACAATGAGCAGTTCTTC. This chain uses TRBV5-1 with TRBJ2-1, with 8 bases that match TRBD2. The junction had 12 bases not matched to a gene; V was cut back by 5 bases and J by 2 bases. CDR1 is SGHRS and CDR2 is YFSETQ in the germline V gene. The CDR3 has 17 amino acids. Based on the CDR3 plus reference TRBV5-1 and TRBJ2-1, the full variable domain is KAGVTQTPRYLIKTRGQQVTLSCSPISGHRSVSWYQQTPGQGLQFLFEYFSETQRNKGNFPGRFSGRQFSNSRSEMNVSTLELGDSALYLCASRGARAGATYNEQFFGPGTRLTVL.

In its sample, this clonotype was seen once. The chain is built from TRBV20-1 and TRBJ2-1; D remains ambiguous. The CDR3 spans 11 residues. The germline V gene encodes CDR1 DFQATT and CDR2 SNEGSKA (reference sequence). Trimming took off 5 bases at V and 6 bases at J, with 8 bases between the two ends. The CDR3 nucleotides read TGCAGTGCTCCCCAGCGCAATGAGCAGTTCTTC. It yields the protein CSAPQRNEQFF.

A note on this clonotype: A read error may produce the germline difference seen at one junction end. V is TRBV12-3 or TRBV12-4 and J is TRBJ2-7; TRBD2 agrees at 11 bases. CDR3 length equals 14 residues. This CDR3 reads CTSVAGGSSYEQYF. CDR3 coding DNA: TGCACCAGCGTAGCGGGGGGGAGCTCCTACGAGCAGTACTTC.

The V gene is TRBV5-1, the J gene TRBJ1-1; 9 bases align to TRBD1. The V gene end was trimmed by 3 bases and the J gene end by 7 bases; junction bases not matched to a gene: 1. Germline V CDR1 and CDR2: SGHRS, YFSETQ. The CDR3 runs to 12 residues. CDR3 in DNA: TGCGCCAGCAGCTGGGACAGGGATGAAGCTTTCTTT. This translates into CASSWDRDEAFF. Complete variable domain (other parts from reference TRBV5-1 and TRBJ1-1): KAGVTQTPRYLIKTRGQQVTLSCSPISGHRSVSWYQQTPGQGLQFLFEYFSETQRNKGNFPGRFSGRQFSNSRSEMNVSTLELGDSALYLCASSWDRDEAFFGQGTRLTVV.